This TCR beta chain was identified during a study of T cells in Graves' hyperthyroidism and ophthalmopathy. Notes on the study in general: Most thyroid-expanded clonotypes above 0.001 were also found in blood.

At least ten counts were recorded for this clonotype. Its antigen remains unknown. Stable Graves' hyperthyroidism denoted no ophthalmopathy progression over 18 months. Clinical symptoms, serum thyroxine, TRAb, thyroid ultrasound and orbital computed tomography informed diagnoses. PBMCs were obtained from about 9 ml fresh peripheral blood. RNA transcripts gave rise to amplified TCR beta CDR3 regions. First-round RT-PCR with HTBI primers amplified the TCR CDR3 region. TCRdb re-called the multiplex PCR reads with MiXCR, one entry per CDR3 protein. This repertoire shows around 700,000 distinct CDR3 sequences, approximately 36% found once; its top ten account for around 30%. The V end was cut by 2 bases, the J end by 7 bases, with 12 bases between. This CDR3 spans 14 amino acids. Germline-derived CDR1 and CDR2 are SGHTA and FQGNSA.

The sequence was collected from a woman aged 40 to 50 with Graves' hyperthyroidism. The sample taken for sequencing was blood. This chain connects TRBV7-2 to TRBJ1-5; D gene ambiguous. CDR3 amino acids: CASSLIAPDQPQHF. CDR3 sequence (DNA): TGTGCCAGCAGCTTAATAGCCCCGGACCAGCCCCAGCATTTT.